The T cell receptor (beta chain) under discussion was sequenced for a study of cytomegalovirus exposure and HLA in healthy donors. This clone turned up a few times. This PCR relied on a set of 60 Vbeta primers and 13 Jbeta primers. Measured with immunoSEQ multiplex PCR; TCRdb has only the in-frame clones, and not every one. The table has about 100,000 clones, approximately 75% seen once. Sequenced: PBMCs. The TCR comes from a woman aged 65 to 85 in good health and CMV-seropositive.

CDR3 sequence reads: CASSPLVGGSGANVLTF. The CDR3 nucleotides read TGTGCCAGCAGTCCACTAGTCGGGGGCTCTGGGGCCAACGTCCTGACTTTC. The chain employs TRBV2 and TRBJ2-6, with D possibly being TRBD2 (6 bases). CDR1 is SNHLY and CDR2 is FYNNEI in the germline V gene. This CDR3 has 17 residues. The germline V and J ends were trimmed by 5 bases and 0 bases, with 14 bases remaining between them. Drawing the rest from reference TRBV2 and TRBJ2-6, the complete variable domain is EPEVTQTPSHQVTQMGQEVILRCVPISNHLYFYWYRQILGQKVEFLVSFYNNEISEKSEIFDDQFSVERPDGSNFTLKIRSTKLEDSAMYFCASSPLVGGSGANVLTFGAGSRLTVL.